Below are 18 T cell receptor beta chains sequenced from a single sample in a study of Ad26.COV2.S vaccination and SARS-CoV-2 variants. The assay was immunoSEQ multiplex PCR, and TCRdb's table has in-frame clones only and misses some. Among about 350,000 clones, 92% were seen once, and the ten largest hold under 5%. The material was peripheral blood, obtained after recovery from COVID-19. Every receptor here comes from a human donor who had recovered from COVID-19.

The rearrangement uses TRBV18 and TRBJ2-3; possible D gene TRBD2, 6 bases. The ends were cut back, 9 bases at V and 2 bases at J, with 18 bases in the middle. CDR3 length: 15 residues. Germline lookup yields CDR1 KGHSH and CDR2 LQKENI. CDR3 DNA: TGTGCCAGTTCCCCAGGGAGGTCCTCCACAGATACGCAGTATTTT. Its protein product is CASSPGRSSTDTQYF.

V and J are TRBV7-2 and TRBJ2-7; D is perhaps TRBD1 or TRBD2 (9 bases each). V was cut by 3 bases and J by 1 base, with 19 bases left in between. CDR1 and CDR2 (germline): SGHTA, FQGNSA. This CDR3 has 17 amino acids. CDR3 loop: CASSLAGGTGQSYEQYF. CDR3 coding DNA: TGTGCCAGCAGCTTGGCGGGGGGGACAGGGCAATCCTACGAGCAGTACTTC.

This chain joins TRBV7-2 and TRBJ2-1, with a possible D match to TRBD2 (5 bases). V gave up 2 bases and J gave up 0 bases, with 14 bases separating them. The germline gives CDR1 SGHTA, CDR2 FQGNSA. The CDR3 has 17 amino acids. The CDR3 sequence: CASSLLSGDYSYNEQFF. DNA of the CDR3: TGTGCCAGCAGCTTACTAAGTGGAGACTACTCCTACAATGAGCAGTTCTTC. Based on the CDR3 plus reference TRBV7-2 and TRBJ2-1, the full variable domain is GAGVSQSPSNKVTEKGKDVELRCDPISGHTALYWYRQSLGQGLEFLIYFQGNSAPDKSGLPSDRFSAERTGGSVSTLTIQRTQQEDSAVYLCASSLLSGDYSYNEQFFGPGTRLTVL.

This chain joins TRBV5-6 and TRBJ1-6, with 11 bases that match TRBD1. Germline-derived CDR1 and CDR2 are SGHDT and YYEEEE. The CDR3 consists of 14 residues. V was clipped by 4 bases and J by 13 bases; unmatched bases: 7. CDR3 sequence: CASSTGTGGRPLHF. The CDR3 coding sequence is TGTGCCAGCAGCACCGGGACAGGGGGTCGTCCCCTCCACTTT.

J is TRBJ2-1 and V is TRBV27; D is undetermined. This CDR3 is built from 17 residues. Per the germline V gene, CDR1 is MNHEY and CDR2 is SMNVEV (reference sequence). Deletions cut 1 base from V and 0 bases from J, with 13 bases between. CDR3 amino acids: CASSLFPPLTSYNEQFF. The CDR3, as DNA: TGTGCCAGCAGTTTATTCCCCCCATTAACCTCCTACAATGAGCAGTTCTTC.

This clone was observed once. Other DNA sequences in the same sample also yield this CDR3. The genes are TRBV6-5 and TRBJ2-7; no clear D. Germline lookup yields CDR1 MNHEY and CDR2 SVGAGI. CDR3 size: 13 residues. Between the trimmed V and J ends, which lost 0 bases and 3 bases, there was a span of 6 bases. The CDR3 sequence is CASSYSLDYEQYF. For the CDR3, the DNA is TGTGCCAGCAGTTACTCCCTCGACTACGAGCAGTACTTC.

This clone appeared a single time. The chain recombines TRBV6-2 or TRBV6-3 with TRBJ1-1, with a weak D call TRBD1 (5 bases). CDR1 is MNHEY, CDR2 SVGEGT, per germline. The CDR3 length is 15 residues. V lost 0 bases to trimming and J lost 4 bases, with 12 bases between them. This CDR3 reads CASSYSTGTGTEAFF. DNA of the CDR3: TGTGCCAGCAGTTACTCGACCGGGACGGGCACTGAAGCTTTCTTT.

The V and J genes are TRBV27 and TRBJ1-2; D ambiguous. Looked up from germline, CDR1 is MNHEY and CDR2 is SMNVEV (reference sequence). V shed 2 bases and J shed 3 bases, with 7 bases lying between them. The CDR3 has 13 residues. CDR3 sequence reads: CASSLNPDYGYTF. The CDR3 DNA reads as TGTGCCAGCAGTTTAAACCCCGACTATGGCTACACCTTC.

The V call is TRBV7-8, the J call TRBJ2-7, with D perhaps matching TRBD2 (7 bases). V gave up 0 bases and J gave up 0 bases, with 9 bases separating them. This CDR3 is 15 amino acids long. Germline CDR1 reads SGHVS; CDR2 reads FQNEAQ. The CDR3 coding sequence is TGTGCCAGCAGCTTAGCGGGGGGGCTCTCCTACGAGCAGTACTTC. Translating it yields CASSLAGGLSYEQYF.

The chain links TRBV7-9 to TRBJ2-1; D call uncertain. CDR3 size: 11 residues. Germline-derived CDR1 and CDR2 are SEHNR and FQNEAQ (reference sequence). Trimming took 1 base from V and 8 from J, leaving 3 bases between them. CDR3 nucleotide sequence: TGTGCCAGCAGCTTAGACTATGAGCAGTTCTTC. As protein: CASSLDYEQFF.

The J gene is TRBJ2-3, the V gene TRBV3-1 (or the pseudogene TRBV3-2); the D is unclear. This CDR3 contains 17 residues. Trimming stripped 1 base from V and 4 bases from J, with 18 bases between. CDR1 is LGHDT and CDR2 is YNNKEL in the germline V gene (reference sequence). The DNA of the CDR3 is TGTGCCAGCAGCCAAGTTGCCACTTGGTCCCATCCAGATACGCAGTATTTT. This translates into CASSQVATWSHPDTQYF.

The CDR3 region is CASSALSGQGQSPLHF. The CDR3 DNA follows: TGTGCCAGCAGTGCCTTATCGGGACAGGGGCAATCACCCCTCCACTTT. V is TRBV6-1 and J is TRBJ1-6, with 10 bases lining up with TRBD1. From germline, CDR1 is MNHNS and CDR2 SASEGT. The CDR3 totals 16 residues. Trimming removed 4 bases from V and 10 bases from J; junction bases left unmatched: 10.

V is TRBV7-9 and J is TRBJ2-1; D ambiguous. CDR3 size: 14 residues. CDR1 and CDR2 from the germline V gene are SEHNR and FQNEAQ (reference sequence). V lost 4 bases and J 4 bases, leaving 11 bases between the germline ends. In nucleotides, the CDR3 is TGTGCCAGCAGCTCCCCAGGATGGTACAATGAGCAGTTCTTC. It codes for CASSSPGWYNEQFF.

The chain links TRBV20-1 to TRBJ2-3; D is uncertain. V was cut by 4 bases and J by 11 bases, with 13 bases left in between. Germline V gives CDR1 DFQATT, CDR2 SNEGSKA (reference sequence). CDR3 length: 11 residues. In nucleotides, the CDR3 is TGCAGTGCTATGTCTGCCTTAGGGCAGTATTTT. Its translation is CSAMSALGQYF.

In its sample, this clone was seen once. This chain's CDR3 is CASSPGFGYTF. The CDR3 DNA sequence: TGTGCCAGCAGCCCAGGGTTTGGCTACACCTTC. The chain links TRBV7-9 to TRBJ1-2, with a weak D call TRBD1 (5 bases). Germline CDR1 and CDR2: SEHNR and FQNEAQ (reference sequence). The CDR3 runs to 11 residues. Trimming took off 5 bases at V and 7 bases at J, with 8 bases between the two ends. Full variable domain (remainder filled in from reference TRBV7-9 and TRBJ1-2): DTGVSQNPRHKITKRGQNVTFRCDPISEHNRLYWYRQTLGQGPEFLTYFQNEAQLEKSRLLSDRFSAERPKGSFSTLEIQRTEQGDSAMYLCASSPGFGYTFGSGTRLTVV.

The V and J genes are TRBV9 and TRBJ2-1, with 10 bases that match TRBD2. V shed 0 bases and J 6 bases; nucleotides not matched to a gene: 3. Germline CDR1 SGDLS, CDR2 YYNGEE. This CDR3 spans 15 amino acids. In DNA, the CDR3 is TGTGCCAGCAGCGTAGTAGGACTAGCGGCCAATGAGCAGTTCTTC. Translation: CASSVVGLAANEQFF.

A single count supports this clone. The J gene is TRBJ2-7, the V gene TRBV6-2 or TRBV6-3; D may be TRBD2 (6 bases). Germline V lookup: CDR1 MNHEY, CDR2 SVGEGT. The CDR3 is made up of 15 amino acids. Trimming left V 3 bases short and J 0 bases short, with 12 bases between. CDR3 region: CASSYTREPSYEQYF. As DNA, the CDR3 is TGTGCCAGCAGTTATACACGGGAGCCCTCCTACGAGCAGTACTTC.

The V gene is TRBV9, the J gene TRBJ2-2, with 7 bases lining up with TRBD2. The germline gives CDR1 SGDLS, CDR2 YYNGEE. Losses at the gene ends were 1 base for V and 4 bases for J; bases not matched to a gene: 10. The length of the CDR3 is 17 residues. In DNA, the CDR3 is TGTGCCAGCAGCGTAAGTGGCGGGGGTTCGACCACCGGGGAGCTGTTTTTT. Its protein is CASSVSGGGSTTGELFF.